The sequence of this T cell receptor beta chain was determined in a study of T cells in Graves' hyperthyroidism and ophthalmopathy. Study-wide findings and caveats: Within blood appeared most thyroid clonotypes that had expanded above 0.001. Patients with ophthalmopathy were separated from those with stable hyperthyroidism by a 13 V-J model.

Uncontrolled infection, other autoimmune disease, pregnancy or lactation barred patients from enrollment. The germline gives CDR1 SGHTA, CDR2 FQGNSA. The CDR3 length is 10 residues. A word on this clonotype: The antigen remains undetermined. One end of the junction varies from germline; a read error may be responsible.

Amplification of TCR beta CDR3 regions was performed using RNA transcripts as template. Primed by the HTBI set, a first-round RT-PCR was run on the TCR CDR3. TCRdb called the multiplex PCR reads again in MiXCR, with one record for every CDR3 protein. The sample has tens of thousands of distinct CDR3 sequences, 40% to 65% seen once; the top ten hold about a sixth. V usage is TRBV7-2 and J usage is TRBJ2-7, with D hard to call. This TCR derives from a man in his forties with Graves' ophthalmopathy. Sequencing was carried out using blood. Here the CDR3 reads CASSSFEQYF. CDR3 nucleotide sequence: TGTGCCAGCAGCTCCTTCGAGCAGTACTTC.